The next 5 T cell receptor beta chains were all read from a single sample in a study of T cells in Graves' hyperthyroidism and ophthalmopathy. The TCR beta CDR3 regions underwent amplification using RNA transcripts as the source. With the HTBI primer set, the TCR CDR3 went through a first round of RT-PCR. TCRdb re-called the multiplex PCR reads with MiXCR, one entry per CDR3 protein. The table lists fewer than 650,000 distinct CDR3 sequences, approximately 14% of them singletons. Sequenced material: blood. The receptors here all came from a woman in her thirties or forties with Graves' hyperthyroidism.

Only a few counts were recorded for this clonotype. The chain combines TRBV20-1 with TRBJ1-4; 11 nucleotides agree with TRBD1. The CDR3 covers 15 residues. Germline V gene data show CDR1 as DFQATT and CDR2 as SNEGSKA (reference sequence). The J segment lost 7 bases and the V segment lost 0 bases, leaving 4 bases of the junction unmatched. DNA of the CDR3: TGCAGTGCTAGAGAAGCCGGACAGGGGGCTGAAAAACTGTTTTTT. Its protein is CSAREAGQGAEKLFF.

There are many counts of this clonotype. This chain joins TRBV2 and TRBJ1-5; D not resolved. The length of the CDR3 is 14 residues. Germline V lookup: CDR1 SNHLY, CDR2 FYNNEI. Trimming removed 6 bases from V and 11 bases from J, with 20 bases in between. CDR3 in DNA: TGTGCCAGCAGCGGTGTCCGGCGCCAGGAGGCCCAGCATTTT. This sequence encodes CASSGVRRQEAQHF.

This clonotype was detected ten times or more. V usage is TRBV18 and J usage is TRBJ2-1; D is undetermined. The CDR3 contains 14 residues. Germline CDR1 reads KGHSH; CDR2 reads LQKENI. Trimming took off 1 base at V and 6 bases at J, with 10 bases between the two ends. The CDR3 DNA follows: TGTGCCAGCTCACCACGGCTAGAAGTCAATGAGCAGTTCTTC. This translates into CASSPRLEVNEQFF.

This clonotype was observed at least ten times. The J gene is TRBJ2-1, the V gene TRBV12-3 or TRBV12-4; D gene uncertain. Trimming left V 1 base short and J 4 bases short, with 14 bases between. This CDR3 has 16 amino acids. This CDR3 is CASSLGDSPGYNEQFF. CDR3 in DNA: TGTGCCAGCAGTTTAGGAGACTCACCCGGATACAATGAGCAGTTCTTC.

This clonotype was seen many times. This chain joins TRBV5-1 and TRBJ2-7; 8 positions match TRBD1. The trim removed 5 bases at V and 6 bases at J, leaving 13 bases unmatched. The CDR3 length is 15 residues. Germline loops: CDR1 SGHRS, CDR2 YFSETQ. DNA for the CDR3: TGCGCCAGCAGTAGTTCCGGGACAGGTGGGACCGAGCAGTACTTC. Amino acids: CASSSSGTGGTEQYF.